This entry describes one TCR beta chain. Its antigen remains undetermined. This may come from a read error, since a much larger clone is one base off. Libraries of naive CD8 T cells were built from around 20,000 to 990,000 sorted cells, with 10%, 30% or 50% of the purified RNA used. On a BD FACSAria II, naive CD8 T cells were FACS-sorted as CD8+CD4-CCR7+CD45RA+ and collected into RLT Plus buffer. To test detection sensitivity, Jurkat RNA equivalent to roughly eleven TCR copies was spiked into samples of roughly 17,000-1,000,000 naive CD8 T cells. CD8 T cells were enriched using RosetteSep CD8+ T Cell Enrichment Cocktail and Ficoll-Paque, and the enriched cells then underwent ACK red cell lysis. The data stem from a study of molecular identifiers for immune sequencing clone quantification (dated 2018 in TCRdb). Turning to the overall study: For a replicate experiment, the RNA from either approximately 20,000 or 100,000 naive CD8 T cells was divided into five aliquots, and four of those aliquots went on to sequencing. CD8 T cells were used in a methods study to benchmark molecular-identifier clustering-based TCR repertoire sequencing (MIDCIRS) and TCR RNA copy counting.

What the work shows at the level of the full study, not this receptor alone: Identical TCR molecules sharing a barcode could cause highly expanded clone sizes to be underestimated. The naive libraries included spiked-in Jurkat TCR RNA (roughly nine copies' worth), and this Jurkat TCR RNA is not part of the donor repertoire. Modeling estimated 2.5 to 3 recovered TCR RNA copies per cell, compared with about ten by digital PCR, which implies roughly 30% capture efficiency. When barcode sub-clustering was not used, chimeric consensus sequences inflated TCR diversity, with chimeras reaching as high as 47%. Spiked-in Jurkat TCR RNA equivalent to a single cell was reported to be detectable even among 980,000 or so naive CD8 T cells. Clones above 20 RNA copies held over 97% of molecules in CMV-specific effector cells but under 1% in naive cells.

The library relied on PCR. Instrument on record: NextSeq 500. Preparation of bulk TCR libraries followed a previously described approach, with the TCR primers listed in Table S5. Total RNA was purified with the Qiagen AllPrep DNA/RNA kit. Before any analysis, reads coming from multiple sequencing runs of the same library were combined into one pool. In the source study's methods: Only reads with exact TCR constant sequence were kept, trimmed to 150 nt, and grouped by their 12-nt molecular barcodes. Reads within each barcode group were sub-clustered using a 15% Levenshtein threshold, and quality-weighted consensus sequences were constructed for each RNA molecule. Non-functional sequences were excluded, and lower-count sequences lying one edit away from another sequence were also excluded. On the basis of fitting two negative binomial distributions, barcode sub-clusters with fewer than 20% of the maximum read count were discarded. The public sequencing data were trimmed at Q25 with fastp and processed into clonotypes with MiXCR by TCRdb, which kept only in-frame beta chains. Under each unique CDR3 protein, matching rows form one entry showing the most common genes and DNA. None of the V and J calls come from the authors' own analysis; TCRdb made them. In this sample the table shows approximately 100,000 distinct CDR3 sequences, 36% of which occur a single time. The leading ten clones occupy under 5.5% of the sample.

Including cysteine and phenylalanine, the CDR3 has 14 amino acids. Only the CDR3 DNA stays, 42 bases, in frame from base 1. The chain is encoded by TRBV12-3 or TRBV12-4 joined to TRBJ2-5, with no confidently assigned D gene. The clonotype comes from a human donor in good health. Some libraries in this study had Jurkat cell RNA spiked in. The specimen was naive CD8+ T cells from blood, with Jurkat cell RNA spiked in. In light of the paper, this sample's cell subset or site label describes: FACS-sorted CD8+CD4-CCR7+CD45RA+ naive T cells. The CDR3 loop reads CASTPWTRQEPQYF. The DNA sequence is as follows: TGTGCCAGCACCCCCTGGACGCGCCAAGAGCCCCAGTACTTC.